These 9 T cell receptor beta chains share one sample of origin, sequenced in a study of T-cell memory formation after mild COVID-19. One entry per CDR3 protein results from TCRdb running MiXCR on the 5' RACE reads. The repertoire holds around 450,000 distinct CDR3 sequences, with over 15% as singletons. Sequenced: PBMCs or a T cell subset sorted from them (not recorded which). The origin of the receptors is an adult woman who had mild COVID-19 (a few samples of this study predate the infection). Cell type and time point are not known.

This clonotype has at least ten counts. V gene TRBV11-2 combines with J gene TRBJ2-3; D is unclear. The CDR3 extends over 13 amino acids. Germline CDR1 is SGHAT and CDR2 is FQNNGV. V was shortened by 2 bases and J by 2 bases, with 5 bases between the two germline ends. This CDR3 is CASSLTPTDTQYF. In nucleotides, the CDR3 is TGTGCCAGCAGCTTAACCCCCACAGATACGCAGTATTTT.

This clonotype has a handful of counts. This sequence joins TRBV6-5 and TRBJ2-7; TRBD2 agrees at 9 bases. Germline CDR1 reads MNHEY; CDR2 reads SVGAGI. The CDR3 totals 16 residues. The V segment lost 0 bases and the J segment 4 bases; nucleotides outside the gene matches: 7. CDR3 protein: CASSYSVDSGRYEQYF. The CDR3 region has the DNA TGTGCCAGCAGTTACTCGGTAGATAGCGGGAGATACGAGCAGTACTTC.

The rearrangement uses TRBV7-6 and TRBJ1-1; D call uncertain. The CDR3 covers 13 residues. The V gene lost 5 bases and the J gene lost 2 bases, with 9 bases spanning the gap. Germline V gives CDR1 SGHVS, CDR2 FNYEAQ. The CDR3 reads CASSLQDNTEAFF. CDR3 coding DNA: TGTGCCAGCAGCCTCCAGGATAACACTGAAGCTTTCTTT. The full variable domain, with the rest looked up from reference TRBV7-6 and TRBJ1-1, is GAGVSQSPRYKVTKRGQDVALRCDPISGHVSLYWYRQALGQGPEFLTYFNYEAQQDKSGLPNDRFSAERPEGSISTLTIQRTEQRDSAMYRCASSLQDNTEAFFGQGTRLTVV.

The chain has TRBV7-3 and TRBJ2-2; no definite D call. The CDR3 has 13 amino acids. In germline, CDR1 is SGHTA, CDR2 FQGTGA. Trimming took off 5 bases at V and 3 bases at J, with 7 bases between the two ends. The CDR3 region is CASSHQHTGELFF. The CDR3 DNA follows: TGTGCCAGCAGCCATCAACACACCGGGGAGCTGTTTTTT.

This CDR3 is CASSLGYRTGGARRTQNEKLFF. In DNA, the CDR3 is TGTGCCAGCAGCTTAGGGTACCGGACAGGGGGGGCAAGGCGGACCCAAAATGAAAAACTGTTTTTT. The rearrangement links TRBV7-2 to TRBJ1-4; 10 nucleotides agree with TRBD1. CDR1 SGHTA and CDR2 FQGNSA come from the germline V gene. V shed 1 base and J 5 bases; nucleotides not matched to a gene: 22. The CDR3 extends over 22 amino acids.

The gene calls are TRBV18 and TRBJ2-1; 8 bases line up with TRBD2. Trimming cost V 0 bases and J 6 bases; bases outside gene matches: 7. Germline CDR1 reads KGHSH; CDR2 reads LQKENI. The CDR3 spans 16 residues. The CDR3 sequence: CASSPPVGRASNEQFF. CDR3 DNA: TGTGCCAGCTCACCACCGGTCGGGAGGGCCAGCAATGAGCAGTTCTTC.

This clonotype was observed a few times. V usage is TRBV18 and J usage is TRBJ1-5; D is unclear. Trimming took 2 bases from V and 2 from J, leaving 10 bases between them. Germline CDR1 is KGHSH and CDR2 is LQKENI. The CDR3 length is 15 residues. The CDR3 reads CASSPEGWGNQPQHF. DNA of the CDR3: TGTGCCAGCTCACCAGAGGGCTGGGGCAATCAGCCCCAGCATTTT. Complete variable domain (other parts from reference TRBV18 and TRBJ1-5): NAGVMQNPRHLVRRRGQEARLRCSPMKGHSHVYWYRQLPEEGLKFMVYLQKENIIDESGMPKERFSAEFPKEGPSILRIQQVVRGDSAAYFCASSPEGWGNQPQHFGDGTRLSIL.

This clonotype has a handful of counts. V is TRBV11-2 and J is TRBJ2-1; 9 bases line up with TRBD2. The CDR3 has 15 amino acids. Germline V gene lookup returns CDR1 SGHAT and CDR2 FQNNGV. V shed 3 bases and J 8 bases; nucleotides not matched to a gene: 8. The CDR3 DNA reads TGTGCCAGCAGCTTTGATAGCGGGGGATTCGATGAGCAGTTCTTC. This encodes CASSFDSGGFDEQFF.

This chain joins TRBV28 and TRBJ1-2; the D is unclear. The CDR3 is 14 amino acids. Germline loops: CDR1 MDHEN, CDR2 SYDVKM. The V end was cut by 3 bases, the J end by 3 bases, with 11 bases between. The chain's CDR3 is CASSFQRTDYGYTF. The CDR3 DNA follows: TGTGCCAGCAGTTTTCAGAGGACTGACTATGGCTACACCTTC.